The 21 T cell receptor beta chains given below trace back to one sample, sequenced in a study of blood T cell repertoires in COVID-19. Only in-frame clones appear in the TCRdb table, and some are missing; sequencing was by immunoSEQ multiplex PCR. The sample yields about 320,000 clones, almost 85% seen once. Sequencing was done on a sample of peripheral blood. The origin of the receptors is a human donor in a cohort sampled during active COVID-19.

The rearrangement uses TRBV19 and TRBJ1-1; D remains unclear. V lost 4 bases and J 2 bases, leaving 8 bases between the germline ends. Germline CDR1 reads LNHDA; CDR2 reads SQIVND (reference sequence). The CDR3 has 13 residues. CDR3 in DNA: TGTGCCAGTAGTACGGGAGTTAACACTGAAGCTTTCTTT. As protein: CASSTGVNTEAFF.

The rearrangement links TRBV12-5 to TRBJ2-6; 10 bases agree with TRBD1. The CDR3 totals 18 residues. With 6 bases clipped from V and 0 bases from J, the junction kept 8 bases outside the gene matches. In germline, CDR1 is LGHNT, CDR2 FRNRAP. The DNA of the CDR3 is TGTGCTAGTGGCCCCTGGACAGGGGGGAGCTCTGGGGCCAACGTCCTGACTTTC. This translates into CASGPWTGGSSGANVLTF.

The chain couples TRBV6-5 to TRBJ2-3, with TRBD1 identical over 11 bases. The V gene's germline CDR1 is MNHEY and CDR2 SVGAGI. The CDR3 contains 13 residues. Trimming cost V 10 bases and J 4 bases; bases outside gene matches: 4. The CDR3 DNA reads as TGTGCCATCCGGGACAGGGGGGCAGATACGCAGTATTTT. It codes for CAIRDRGADTQYF.

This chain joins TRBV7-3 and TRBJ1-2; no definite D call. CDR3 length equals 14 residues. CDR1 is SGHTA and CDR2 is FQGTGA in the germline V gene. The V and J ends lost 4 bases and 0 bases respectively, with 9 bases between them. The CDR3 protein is CASSSGSSNYGYTF. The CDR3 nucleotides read TGTGCCAGCAGCTCCGGGTCTTCTAACTATGGCTACACCTTC. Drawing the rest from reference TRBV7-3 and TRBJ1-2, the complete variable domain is GAGVSQTPSNKVTEKGKYVELRCDPISGHTALYWYRQSLGQGPEFLIYFQGTGAADDSGLPNDRFFAVRPEGSVSTLKIQRTERGDSAVYLCASSSGSSNYGYTFGSGTRLTVV.

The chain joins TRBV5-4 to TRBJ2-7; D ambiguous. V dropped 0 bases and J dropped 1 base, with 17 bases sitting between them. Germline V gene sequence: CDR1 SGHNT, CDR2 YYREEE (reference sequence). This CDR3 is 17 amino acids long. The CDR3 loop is CASSLGRKHLDSYEQYF. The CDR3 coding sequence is TGTGCCAGCAGCTTGGGTCGAAAGCACCTAGATTCCTACGAGCAGTACTTC.

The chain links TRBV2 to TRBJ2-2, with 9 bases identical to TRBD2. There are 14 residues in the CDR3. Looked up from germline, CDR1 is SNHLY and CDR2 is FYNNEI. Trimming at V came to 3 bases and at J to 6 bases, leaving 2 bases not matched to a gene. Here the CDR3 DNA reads TGTGCCAGCAGTGAGCGGGGGGGCCCCGGGGAGCTGTTTTTT. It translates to CASSERGGPGELFF.

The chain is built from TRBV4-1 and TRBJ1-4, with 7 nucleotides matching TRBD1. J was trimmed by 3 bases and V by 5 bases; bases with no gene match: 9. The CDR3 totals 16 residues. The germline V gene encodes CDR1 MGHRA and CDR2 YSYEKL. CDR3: CASSDTAGTANEKLFF. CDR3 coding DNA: TGCGCCAGCAGCGATACCGCCGGGACAGCTAATGAAAAACTGTTTTTT.

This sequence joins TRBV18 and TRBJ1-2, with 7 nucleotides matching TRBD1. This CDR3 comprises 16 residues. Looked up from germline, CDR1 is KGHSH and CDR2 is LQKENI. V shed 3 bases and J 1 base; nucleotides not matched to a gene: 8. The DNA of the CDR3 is TGTGCCAGCTCACCTGGACAGGTTCTACTTAACTATGGCTACACCTTC. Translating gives CASSPGQVLLNYGYTF.

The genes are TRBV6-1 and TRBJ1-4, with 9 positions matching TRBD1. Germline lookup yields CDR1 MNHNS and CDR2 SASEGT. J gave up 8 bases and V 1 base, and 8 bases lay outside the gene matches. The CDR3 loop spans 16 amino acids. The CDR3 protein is CASSEVPPGTGEKLFF. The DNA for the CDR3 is TGTGCCAGCAGTGAAGTCCCTCCCGGGACAGGGGAAAAACTGTTTTTT.

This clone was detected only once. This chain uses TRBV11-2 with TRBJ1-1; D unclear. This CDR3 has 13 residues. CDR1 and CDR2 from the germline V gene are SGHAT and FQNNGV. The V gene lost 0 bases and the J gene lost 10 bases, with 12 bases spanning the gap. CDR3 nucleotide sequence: TGTGCCAGCAGCTTAGAAGGAGGGCTTCGAGCTTTCTTT. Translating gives CASSLEGGLRAFF.

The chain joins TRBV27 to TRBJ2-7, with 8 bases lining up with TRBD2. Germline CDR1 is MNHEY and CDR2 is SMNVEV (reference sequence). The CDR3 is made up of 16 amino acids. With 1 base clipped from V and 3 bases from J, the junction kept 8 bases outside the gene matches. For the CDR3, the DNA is TGTGCCAGCAGTTTATTGAGCGGGGGCCTCGACTACGAGCAGTACTTC. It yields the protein CASSLLSGGLDYEQYF.

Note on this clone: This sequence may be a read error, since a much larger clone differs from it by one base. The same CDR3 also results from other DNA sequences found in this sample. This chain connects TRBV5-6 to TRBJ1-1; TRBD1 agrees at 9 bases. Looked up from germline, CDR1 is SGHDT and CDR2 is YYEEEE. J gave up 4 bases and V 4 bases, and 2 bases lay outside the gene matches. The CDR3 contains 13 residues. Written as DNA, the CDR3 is TGTGCCAGCAGCCTGACAGGGGGCACTGAAGCTTTCTTT. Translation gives CASSLTGGTEAFF. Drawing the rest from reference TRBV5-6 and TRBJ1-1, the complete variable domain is DAGVTQSPTHLIKTRGQQVTLRCSPKSGHDTVSWYQQALGQGPQFIFQYYEEEERQRGNFPDRFSGHQFPNYSSELNVNALLLGDSALYLCASSLTGGTEAFFGQGTRLTVV.

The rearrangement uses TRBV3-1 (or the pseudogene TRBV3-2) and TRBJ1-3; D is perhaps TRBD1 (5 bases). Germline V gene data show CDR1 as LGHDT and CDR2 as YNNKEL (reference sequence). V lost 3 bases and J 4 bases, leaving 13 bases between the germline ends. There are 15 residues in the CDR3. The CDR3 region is CASSQPGWSGNTIYF. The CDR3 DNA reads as TGTGCCAGCAGCCAGCCAGGGTGGTCGGGAAACACCATATATTTT.

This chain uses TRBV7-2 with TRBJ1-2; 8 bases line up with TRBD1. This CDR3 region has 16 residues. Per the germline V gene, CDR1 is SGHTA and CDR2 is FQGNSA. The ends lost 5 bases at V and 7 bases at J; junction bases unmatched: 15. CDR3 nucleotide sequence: TGTGCCAGCAGCACGACCCTCGGACAGGGAATTTTTGGCTACACCTTC. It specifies CASSTTLGQGIFGYTF.

The CDR3 is CATSDLGGGVLNEQFF. The CDR3 DNA reads TGTGCCACCAGTGATCTGGGCGGGGGGGTTCTCAATGAGCAGTTCTTC. The rearrangement links TRBV24-1 to TRBJ2-1, with 9 bases fitting TRBD2. The germline gives CDR1 KGHDR, CDR2 SFDVKD. J lost 6 bases, V lost 3 bases, and 8 bases had no gene match. The CDR3 length is 16 residues.

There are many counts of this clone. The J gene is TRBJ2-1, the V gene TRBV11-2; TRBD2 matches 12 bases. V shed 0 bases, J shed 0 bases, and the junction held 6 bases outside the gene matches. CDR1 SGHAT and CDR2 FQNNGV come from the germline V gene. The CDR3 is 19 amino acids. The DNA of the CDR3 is TGTGCCAGCAGCTTAGATACTAGCGGGGGGATACCCTCCTACAATGAGCAGTTCTTC. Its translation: CASSLDTSGGIPSYNEQFF.

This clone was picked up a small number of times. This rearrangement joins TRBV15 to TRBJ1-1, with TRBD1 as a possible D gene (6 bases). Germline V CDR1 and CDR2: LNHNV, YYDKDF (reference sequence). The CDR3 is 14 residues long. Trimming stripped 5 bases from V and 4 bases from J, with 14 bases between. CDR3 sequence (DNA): TGTGCCACCAGCCGAGGACAGTCCTTCACTGAAGCTTTCTTT. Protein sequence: CATSRGQSFTEAFF.

CDR3 sequence: CATSSTYPRLTVLTSGANVLTF. The CDR3 coding sequence is TGTGCCACCAGCAGCACTTACCCAAGACTGACAGTACTAACCTCTGGGGCCAACGTCCTGACTTTC. This chain joins TRBV15 and TRBJ2-6; a possible D gene is TRBD1 (5 bases). The germline gives CDR1 LNHNV, CDR2 YYDKDF (reference sequence). The CDR3 contains 22 residues. V dropped 3 bases and J dropped 0 bases, with 27 bases sitting between them.

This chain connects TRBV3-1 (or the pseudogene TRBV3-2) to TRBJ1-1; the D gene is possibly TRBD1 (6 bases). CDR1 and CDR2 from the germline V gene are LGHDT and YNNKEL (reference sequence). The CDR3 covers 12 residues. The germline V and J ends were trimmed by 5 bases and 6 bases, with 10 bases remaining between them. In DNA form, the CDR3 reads TGTGCCAGCAGCAAGACAGGTGCTGAAGCTTTCTTT. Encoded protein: CASSKTGAEAFF.

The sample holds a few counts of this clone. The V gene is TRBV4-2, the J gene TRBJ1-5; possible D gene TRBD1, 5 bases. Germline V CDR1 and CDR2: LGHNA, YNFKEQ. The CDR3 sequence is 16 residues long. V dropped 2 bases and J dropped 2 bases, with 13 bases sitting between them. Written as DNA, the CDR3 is TGTGCCAGCAGCCAAAAAACAGGATCGGGCAATCAGCCCCAGCATTTT. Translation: CASSQKTGSGNQPQHF.

Written as DNA, the CDR3 is TGTGCCAGCAGCTTGTCCTGGGGGGACGAGCAGTACTTC. Its translation is CASSLSWGDEQYF. The rearrangement links TRBV5-5 to TRBJ2-7, with D maybe TRBD2 (6 bases). Germline V lookup: CDR1 SGHKS, CDR2 YYEKEE (reference sequence). V gave up 1 base and J gave up 5 bases, with 10 bases separating them. The CDR3 spans 13 residues.